Here is one T cell receptor (beta chain) with its context. Its antigen is not identified. This sample was included in a study of beta chain features in type 1 diabetes. Whole-study findings and limits: Shortening that was moderate but significant affected the TCRB CDR3s of Type 1 diabetes patients in all four CD4+ subsets.

From germline, CDR1 is MNHEY and CDR2 SVGAGI. The CDR3 consists of 15 residues. V was trimmed by 3 bases and J by 4 bases, leaving 15 bases between them. cDNA synthesis used the whole RNA isolate, giving expressed TCRB sequences. Clones were read by immunoSEQ multiplex PCR, and TCRdb kept only the in-frame ones, dropping some. The sample consists of approximately 170,000 clones, about 7.9% of them appearing once. The chain links TRBV6-5 to TRBJ1-1; D not certain. The TCR was taken from a man between 18 and 29 years old with type 1 diabetes. Sequencing was carried out using central memory CD4+ T cells from blood. The CDR3 DNA reads TGTGCCAGCAGTTATTCTCTCGGGGTCGGCACTGAAGCTTTCTTT. This translates into CASSYSLGVGTEAFF.